Below, one T cell receptor (beta chain) is given with its context. Its antigen remains unidentified. TCRdb re-analysed the 5' RACE reads in MiXCR, keeping a single row per CDR3 protein. The sample consists of 500,000 to 600,000 distinct CDR3 sequences, about 20% of them appearing once. The record originates from a study of identical twins. Study results and caveats: Out-of-frame beta chain sequences displayed weaker excess sharing between twins.

Per germline, CDR1 MNHEY and CDR2 SVGAGI. The CDR3 totals 15 residues. Trimming removed 2 bases from V and 3 bases from J, with 12 bases in between. These data were also reused for a study on T cells expressing NK-cell markers.

Sequencing was carried out using CD4+ T cells sorted from blood. The chain carries TRBV6-5 and TRBJ2-3, with D tentatively TRBD2 (6 bases). The clonotype originates from a woman aged 18 to 35 in good health. The CDR3 loop reads CASSYQGLATDTQYF. The CDR3 bases are TGTGCCAGCAGTTACCAGGGACTGGCAACAGATACGCAGTATTTT.